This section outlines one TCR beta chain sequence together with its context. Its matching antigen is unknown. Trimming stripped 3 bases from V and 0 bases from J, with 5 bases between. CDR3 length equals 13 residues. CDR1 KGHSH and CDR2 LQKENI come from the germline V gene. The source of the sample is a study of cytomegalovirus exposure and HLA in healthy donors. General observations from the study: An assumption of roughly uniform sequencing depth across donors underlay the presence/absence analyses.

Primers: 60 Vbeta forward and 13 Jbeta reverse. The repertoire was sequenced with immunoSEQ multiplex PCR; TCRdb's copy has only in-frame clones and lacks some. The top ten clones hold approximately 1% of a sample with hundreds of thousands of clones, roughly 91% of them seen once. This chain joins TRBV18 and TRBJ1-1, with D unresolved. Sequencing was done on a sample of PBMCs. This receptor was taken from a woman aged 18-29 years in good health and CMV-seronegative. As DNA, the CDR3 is TGTGCCAGCTCACCTGACATGAACACTGAAGCTTTCTTT. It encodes CASSPDMNTEAFF. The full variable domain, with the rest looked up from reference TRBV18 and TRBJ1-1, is NAGVMQNPRHLVRRRGQEARLRCSPMKGHSHVYWYRQLPEEGLKFMVYLQKENIIDESGMPKERFSAEFPKEGPSILRIQQVVRGDSAAYFCASSPDMNTEAFFGQGTRLTVV.